The 22 T cell receptor beta chains given below trace back to one sample, sequenced in a study of neurological immune-mediated disorders. TCRdb analysed the 5' RACE reads with MiXCR anew, one entry per CDR3 protein. Among roughly 65,000 distinct CDR3 sequences, more than 4.5% were seen once, and the ten largest hold around 5.3%. The sample taken for sequencing was PBMCs. The receptors stem from a human donor with multiple sclerosis. The donor label of this sample is uncertain.

This clonotype was observed a few times. CDR3 loop: CASRLGYEQYF. In DNA, the CDR3 is TGTGCCAGCAGGTTGGGTTACGAGCAGTACTTC. The rearrangement uses TRBV27 and TRBJ2-7; D call uncertain. Germline V gene sequence: CDR1 MNHEY, CDR2 SMNVEV (reference sequence). The germline V and J ends were trimmed by 6 bases and 4 bases, with 7 bases remaining between them. The CDR3 runs 11 residues.

The table lists this clonotype with many counts. This sequence joins TRBV29-1 and TRBJ1-1; 7 positions agree with TRBD1. This CDR3 comprises 12 residues. The germline V gene encodes CDR1 SQVTM and CDR2 ANQGSEA. The junction had 6 bases not matched to a gene; V was cut back by 4 bases and J by 7 bases. CDR3 protein: CSVAGQGDEAFF. In nucleotides, the CDR3 is TGCAGCGTTGCTGGGCAGGGGGATGAAGCTTTCTTT.

Comment on this clonotype: A much larger clone differs by one base, so this may be a read error. The J gene is TRBJ2-1, the V gene TRBV5-1; 7 nucleotides agree with TRBD1. CDR3 length equals 15 residues. Germline assignment: CDR1 SGHRS and CDR2 YFSETQ. DNA of the CDR3: TGCACCAGCAGCCTCCGGGACAGCATAAACAATGAGCAGTTCTTC. Amino acid sequence: CTSSLRDSINNEQFF.

This clonotype was seen repeatedly, ten times or more. V usage is TRBV14 and J usage is TRBJ2-7, with a tentative D call TRBD1 (5 bases). The germline CDR1 and CDR2 sequences are SGHDN and FVKESK. V was clipped by 3 bases and J by 2 bases, with 11 bases between them. The CDR3 extends over 14 amino acids. The CDR3 loop reads CASSHTGGAYEQYF. DNA of the CDR3: TGTGCCAGCAGCCACACAGGTGGGGCCTACGAGCAGTACTTC.

This clonotype appeared many times. The chain has TRBV7-8 and TRBJ2-1; D assignment may be TRBD1 or TRBD2 (6 bases each). The CDR3 contains 17 residues. Germline assignment: CDR1 SGHVS and CDR2 FQNEAQ. The V gene lost 2 bases and the J gene lost 5 bases, with 19 bases spanning the gap. CDR3 amino acids: CASSLIVWGAGNNEQFF. The CDR3 region has the DNA TGTGCCAGCAGCTTAATAGTTTGGGGGGCAGGGAACAATGAGCAGTTCTTC.

The table lists this clonotype with many counts. The chain couples TRBV20-1 to TRBJ2-1, with 8 positions matching TRBD2. The CDR3 runs to 14 residues. Germline V gene data show CDR1 as DFQATT and CDR2 as SNEGSKA (reference sequence). Trimming at V came to 0 bases and at J to 8 bases, leaving 6 bases not matched to a gene. The CDR3 DNA is TGCAGTGCTAGAGACGGACTAGCCGGCGATGAGCAGTTCTTC. It specifies CSARDGLAGDEQFF.

This clonotype has at least ten counts. This rearrangement joins TRBV20-1 to TRBJ1-2; a possible D gene is TRBD1 (6 bases). The V end lost 0 bases, the J end lost 0 bases, and 11 bases lay between the germline ends. Germline CDR1 DFQATT, CDR2 SNEGSKA (reference sequence). This CDR3 has 15 amino acids. CDR3 sequence: CSARDGRTANYGYTF. The CDR3 coding sequence is TGCAGTGCTAGAGATGGACGGACAGCTAACTATGGCTACACCTTC.

This clonotype showed up many times. V and J are TRBV20-1 and TRBJ2-2; D uncertain. Trimming shortened V by 3 bases and J by 2 bases, and 10 bases separated the two germline ends. Germline V gene data show CDR1 as DFQATT and CDR2 as SNEGSKA (reference sequence). This CDR3 contains 14 residues. The CDR3 DNA reads as TGCAGTGCTAGTAACAGAGTTAACACCGGGGAGCTGTTTTTT. This encodes CSASNRVNTGELFF.

This clonotype was recorded many times. The chain links TRBV4-1 to TRBJ2-1; D may be TRBD1 or TRBD2 (5 bases each). Trimming took 11 bases from V and 0 from J, leaving 14 bases between them. Germline V gives CDR1 MGHRA, CDR2 YSYEKL. The CDR3 has 14 amino acids. The CDR3 is CASRGEVSYNEQFF. The CDR3 DNA reads TGCGCCTCGAGGGGCGAGGTCTCCTACAATGAGCAGTTCTTC.

This clonotype was observed at least ten times. The chain joins TRBV5-1 to TRBJ2-3; 11 bases map to TRBD1. The CDR3 sequence is 14 residues long. Germline V gene lookup returns CDR1 SGHRS and CDR2 YFSETQ. The ends lost 4 bases at V and 3 bases at J; junction bases unmatched: 1. CDR3 DNA: TGCGCCAGCAGCCGGGACAGGGGGACAGATACGCAGTATTTT. It specifies CASSRDRGTDTQYF.

This clonotype came up many times. The chain links TRBV5-1 to TRBJ2-5; TRBD1 might be the D (6 bases). Germline loops: CDR1 SGHRS, CDR2 YFSETQ. This CDR3 has 12 residues. V was clipped by 5 bases and J by 5 bases, with 10 bases between them. The CDR3 here is CASSVRGETQYF. CDR3 DNA: TGCGCCAGCAGTGTAAGGGGGGAGACCCAGTACTTC.

This clonotype was seen a few times. The chain links TRBV29-1 to TRBJ1-1; no clear D. CDR1 SQVTM and CDR2 ANQGSEA come from the germline V gene. With 1 base removed from V and 2 bases from J, the gap between germline ends came to 8 bases. The CDR3 totals 13 residues. CDR3 loop: CSVEGQFNTEAFF. The CDR3 DNA sequence: TGCAGCGTTGAAGGGCAGTTTAACACTGAAGCTTTCTTT. The full variable domain, rest sourced from reference TRBV29-1 and TRBJ1-1, is SAVISQKPSRDICQRGTSLTIQCQVDSQVTMMFWYRQQPGQSLTLIATANQGSEATYESGFVIDKFPISRPNLTFSTLTVSNMSPEDSSIYLCSVEGQFNTEAFFGQGTRLTVV.

This clonotype was detected many times. This chain joins TRBV5-6 and TRBJ2-7; possible D gene TRBD1, 6 bases. In germline, CDR1 is SGHDT, CDR2 YYEEEE. The CDR3 runs to 15 residues. V lost 0 bases to trimming and J lost 0 bases, with 10 bases between them. The CDR3 region has the DNA TGTGCCAGCAGCTTGGAAGGGGGAGCCTCCTACGAGCAGTACTTC. As protein: CASSLEGGASYEQYF.

This clonotype was detected many times. The CDR3 coding sequence is TGCAGTGCTAGTGCTTTGACTAGCGGGGGCCACAATGAGCAGTTCTTC. It encodes CSASALTSGGHNEQFF. The V call is TRBV20-1, the J call TRBJ2-1; 12 bases are shared with TRBD2. The V and J ends lost 3 bases and 5 bases, in that order; junction bases with no gene match: 8. CDR3 size: 16 residues. CDR1 and CDR2 (germline): DFQATT, SNEGSKA (reference sequence).

This clonotype was found many times. This chain connects TRBV20-1 to TRBJ1-5; 7 bases match TRBD1. There are 13 residues in the CDR3. The germline V gene encodes CDR1 DFQATT and CDR2 SNEGSKA (reference sequence). The ends lost 7 bases at V and 0 bases at J; junction bases unmatched: 3. The CDR3 loop reads CSVTGDSNQPQHF. Here the CDR3 DNA reads TGCAGTGTCACAGGGGATAGCAATCAGCCCCAGCATTTT.

Many counts were recorded for this clonotype. The rearrangement joins TRBV10-3 to TRBJ1-1, with D unclear. The length of the CDR3 is 13 residues. Germline V gene lookup returns CDR1 ENHRY and CDR2 SYGVKD. V lost 4 bases and J lost 4, with 10 bases in between. CDR3 nucleotides: TGTGCCATCAGTGCCGGGGTCGGCACTGAAGCTTTCTTT. Protein sequence: CAISAGVGTEAFF.

This clonotype has at least ten counts. CDR3 sequence reads: CASSPEGTPGGSGYTF. The CDR3 region has the DNA TGTGCCAGCTCACCAGAGGGGACGCCCGGGGGTTCTGGCTACACCTTC. The chain combines TRBV18 with TRBJ1-2; D possibly corresponds to TRBD1 (5 bases). The germline gives CDR1 KGHSH, CDR2 LQKENI. V lost 2 bases and J 7 bases, leaving 20 bases between the germline ends. The CDR3 consists of 16 residues.

The table lists this clonotype with many counts. The rearrangement links TRBV6-5 to TRBJ1-2, with D possibly matching TRBD1 (5 bases). The germline V gene encodes CDR1 MNHEY and CDR2 SVGAGI. V shed 6 bases and J shed 4 bases, with 15 bases lying between them. The CDR3 is 14 amino acids. The CDR3 DNA follows: TGTGCCAGCAGCCCCCGGGACTTCACCTATGGCTACACCTTC. As protein: CASSPRDFTYGYTF.

The table lists this clonotype with many counts. CDR3 in amino acids: CAISAAGRSGELFF. CDR3 nucleotide sequence: TGTGCCATCAGTGCTGCGGGGCGGTCCGGGGAGCTGTTTTTT. The chain employs TRBV10-3 and TRBJ2-2; possible D gene TRBD2, 6 bases. Trimming left V 4 bases short and J 6 bases short, with 12 bases between. The CDR3 consists of 14 residues. Germline CDR1 reads ENHRY; CDR2 reads SYGVKD.

Ten or more counts support this clonotype. The J gene is TRBJ2-2, the V gene TRBV10-3, with D uncertain. Trimming took 4 bases from V and 1 from J, leaving 10 bases between them. This CDR3 has 15 residues. Germline CDR1 is ENHRY and CDR2 is SYGVKD. The CDR3 DNA sequence: TGTGCCATCAGTGGCGGAACAGTGAACACCGGGGAGCTGTTTTTT. This translates into CAISGGTVNTGELFF.

This clonotype was picked up many times. This chain joins TRBV20-1 and TRBJ2-3; a weak D match, TRBD2 (5 bases). Germline CDR1 and CDR2: DFQATT and SNEGSKA (reference sequence). The length of the CDR3 is 16 residues. Trimming shortened V by 1 base and J by 1 base, and 15 bases separated the two germline ends. For the CDR3, the DNA is TGCAGTGCTAGAGGCCCCCATCGGGGAGGCACAGATACGCAGTATTTT. Amino acid sequence: CSARGPHRGGTDTQYF.

This clonotype was counted ten times or more. The genes are TRBV3-1 and TRBJ2-7; D not resolved. With 4 bases removed from V and 2 bases from J, the gap between germline ends came to 12 bases. CDR1 and CDR2 from the germline V gene are LGHDT and YNNKEL (reference sequence). This CDR3 contains 14 residues. The CDR3 DNA sequence: TGTGCCAGCAGCCGTAGAGGCGAAACCTACGAGCAGTACTTC. As protein: CASSRRGETYEQYF.